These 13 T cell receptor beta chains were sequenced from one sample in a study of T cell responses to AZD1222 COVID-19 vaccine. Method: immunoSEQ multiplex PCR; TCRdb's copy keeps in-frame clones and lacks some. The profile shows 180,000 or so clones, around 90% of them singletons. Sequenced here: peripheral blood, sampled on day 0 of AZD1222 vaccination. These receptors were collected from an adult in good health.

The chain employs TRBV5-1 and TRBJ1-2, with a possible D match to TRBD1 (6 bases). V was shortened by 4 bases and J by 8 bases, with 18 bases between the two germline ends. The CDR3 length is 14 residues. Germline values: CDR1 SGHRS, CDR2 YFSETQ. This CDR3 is CASSISRGTYGYTF. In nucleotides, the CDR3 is TGCGCCAGCAGCATATCCAGGGGAACGTACGGCTACACCTTC.

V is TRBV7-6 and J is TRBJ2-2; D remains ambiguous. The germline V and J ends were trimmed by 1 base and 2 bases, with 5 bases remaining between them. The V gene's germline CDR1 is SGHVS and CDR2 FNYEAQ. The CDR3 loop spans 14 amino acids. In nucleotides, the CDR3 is TGTGCCAGCAGCTTAGTCCATAACACCGGGGAGCTGTTTTTT. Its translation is CASSLVHNTGELFF.

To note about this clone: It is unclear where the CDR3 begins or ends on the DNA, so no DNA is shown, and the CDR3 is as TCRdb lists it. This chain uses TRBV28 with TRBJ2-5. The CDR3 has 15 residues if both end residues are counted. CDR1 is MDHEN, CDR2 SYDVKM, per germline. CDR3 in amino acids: CASSSSGAGKETQYF.

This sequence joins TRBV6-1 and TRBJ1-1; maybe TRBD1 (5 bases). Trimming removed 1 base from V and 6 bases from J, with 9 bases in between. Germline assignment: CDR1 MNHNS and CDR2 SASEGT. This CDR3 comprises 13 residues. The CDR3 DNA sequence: TGTGCCAGCAGTGAAGTATTAGGGGCTGAAGCTTTCTTT. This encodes CASSEVLGAEAFF.

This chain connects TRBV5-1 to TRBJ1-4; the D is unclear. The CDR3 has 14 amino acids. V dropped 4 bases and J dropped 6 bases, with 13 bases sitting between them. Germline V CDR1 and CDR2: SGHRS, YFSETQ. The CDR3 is CASSPRAGDEKLFF. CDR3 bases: TGCGCCAGCAGCCCCCGGGCTGGGGATGAAAAACTGTTTTTT.

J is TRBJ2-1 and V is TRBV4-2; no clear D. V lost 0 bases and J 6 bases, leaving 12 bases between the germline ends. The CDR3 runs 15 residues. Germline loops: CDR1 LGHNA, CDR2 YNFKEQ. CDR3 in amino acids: CASSQESRSRNEQFF. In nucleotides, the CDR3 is TGTGCCAGCAGCCAAGAGTCAAGGAGCCGCAATGAGCAGTTCTTC.

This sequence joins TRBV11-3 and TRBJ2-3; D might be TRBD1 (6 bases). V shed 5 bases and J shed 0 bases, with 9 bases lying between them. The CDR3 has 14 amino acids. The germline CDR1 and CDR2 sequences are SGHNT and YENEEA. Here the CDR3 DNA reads TGTGCCAGCAGCGCAGGACAGAGCACAGATACGCAGTATTTT. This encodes CASSAGQSTDTQYF.

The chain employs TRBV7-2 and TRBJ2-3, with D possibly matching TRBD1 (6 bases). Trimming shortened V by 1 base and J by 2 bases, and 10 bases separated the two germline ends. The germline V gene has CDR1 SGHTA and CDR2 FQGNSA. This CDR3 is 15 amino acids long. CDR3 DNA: TGTGCCAGCAGCTTAGTCTCAGGGGCCACAGATACGCAGTATTTT. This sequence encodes CASSLVSGATDTQYF. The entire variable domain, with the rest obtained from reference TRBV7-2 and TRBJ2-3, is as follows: GAGVSQSPSNKVTEKGKDVELRCDPISGHTALYWYRQSLGQGLEFLIYFQGNSAPDKSGLPSDRFSAERTGGSVSTLTIQRTQQEDSAVYLCASSLVSGATDTQYFGPGTRLTVL.

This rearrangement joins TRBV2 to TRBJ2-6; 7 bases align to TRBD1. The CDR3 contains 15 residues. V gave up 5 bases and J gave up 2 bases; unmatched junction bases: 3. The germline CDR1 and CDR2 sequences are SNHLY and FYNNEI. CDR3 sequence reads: CASSFGQAGANVLTF. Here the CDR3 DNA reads TGTGCCAGCAGTTTCGGACAGGCTGGGGCCAACGTCCTGACTTTC.

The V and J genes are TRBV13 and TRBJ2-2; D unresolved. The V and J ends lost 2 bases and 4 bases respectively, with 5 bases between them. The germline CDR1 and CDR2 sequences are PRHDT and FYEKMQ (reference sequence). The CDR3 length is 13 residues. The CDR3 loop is CASSLSTTGELFF. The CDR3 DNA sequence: TGTGCCAGCAGCTTAAGCACCACCGGGGAGCTGTTTTTT.

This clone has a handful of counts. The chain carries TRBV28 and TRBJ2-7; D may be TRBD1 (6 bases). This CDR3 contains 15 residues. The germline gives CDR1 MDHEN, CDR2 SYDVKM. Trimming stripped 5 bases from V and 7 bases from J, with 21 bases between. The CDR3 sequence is CASSPRGRGILEQYF. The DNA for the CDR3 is TGTGCCAGCAGTCCCAGGGGCAGGGGTATTTTGGAGCAGTACTTC.

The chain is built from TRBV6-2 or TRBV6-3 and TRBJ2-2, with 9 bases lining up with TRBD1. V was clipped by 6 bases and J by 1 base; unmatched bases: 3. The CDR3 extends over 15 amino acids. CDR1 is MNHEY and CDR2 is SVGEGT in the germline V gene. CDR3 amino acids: CASSTGGMNTGELFF. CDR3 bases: TGTGCCAGCAGCACAGGGGGCATGAACACCGGGGAGCTGTTTTTT.

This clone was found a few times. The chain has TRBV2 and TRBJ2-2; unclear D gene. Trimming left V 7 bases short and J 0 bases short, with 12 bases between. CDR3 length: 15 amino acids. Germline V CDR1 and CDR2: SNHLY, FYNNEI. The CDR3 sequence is CASKETDANTGELFF. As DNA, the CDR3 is TGTGCCAGCAAGGAAACAGACGCGAACACCGGGGAGCTGTTTTTT.